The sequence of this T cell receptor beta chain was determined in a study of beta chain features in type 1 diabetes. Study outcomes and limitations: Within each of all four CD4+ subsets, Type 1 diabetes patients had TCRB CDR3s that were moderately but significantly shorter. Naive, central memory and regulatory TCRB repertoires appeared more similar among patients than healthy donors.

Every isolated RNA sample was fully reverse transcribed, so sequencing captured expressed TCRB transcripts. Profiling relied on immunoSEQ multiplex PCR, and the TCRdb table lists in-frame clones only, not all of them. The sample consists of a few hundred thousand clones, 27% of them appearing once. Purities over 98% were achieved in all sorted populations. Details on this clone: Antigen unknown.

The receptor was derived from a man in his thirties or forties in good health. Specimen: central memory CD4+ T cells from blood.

This chain's CDR3 is CSVGWGGTGELFF. The CDR3 coding sequence is TGCAGCGTTGGTTGGGGTGGTACCGGGGAGCTGTTTTTT. This chain joins TRBV29-1 and TRBJ2-2; D call uncertain. The CDR3 totals 13 residues. V shed 4 bases and J shed 5 bases, with 11 bases lying between them. Germline V gene data show CDR1 as SQVTM and CDR2 as ANQGSEA.